Listed below are T cell receptor beta chains from one sample, sequenced in a study of cytomegalovirus exposure and HLA in healthy donors. Clones were read by immunoSEQ multiplex PCR, and TCRdb kept only the in-frame ones, dropping some. The sample carries some 110,000 clones, 76% recorded once. Sequencing was carried out using PBMCs. All receptors derive from a man aged 50 to 59 in good health and CMV-seronegative. Both conserved end residues are trimmed from each CDR3. Clone size is not always given. Where it is, it says once, few, many or a class for expanded clones.

clone_size: -
v_call: TRBV6-1
cdr3_aa: ASSEDHREFSNQPQH

clone_size: -
v_call: TRBV2
cdr3_aa: ASSEEAGRETQY

clone_size: -
v_call: TRBV6-5
cdr3_aa: ATPGGGYSNQPQH

clone_size: -
v_call: TRBV11-2
cdr3_aa: ASSVDRVGQF

clone_size: -
v_call: TRBV6-5
cdr3_aa: ASSYSIPRIGETQY

clone_size: -
v_call: TRBV10-3
cdr3_aa: AISGRQGRETQY

clone_size: -
v_call: TRBV7-9
cdr3_aa: SSSLARGLITDTQY

clone_size: few
v_call: TRBV6-1
cdr3_aa: ASSDSSWTGGREQY

clone_size: -
v_call: TRBV7-3
cdr3_aa: ASSVDSKGGTDTQY

clone_size: -
v_call: TRBV19
cdr3_aa: ASSIGGGVYEQY

clone_size: once
v_call: TRBV7-9
cdr3_aa: ASSLGGFLAGGHNEQF

clone_size: -
v_call: TRBV6-5
cdr3_aa: ASSRSPSGDTQY

clone_size: -
v_call: TRBV18
cdr3_aa: ASSPGAGAEETQY

clone_size: few
v_call: TRBV2
cdr3_aa: ASRATGGANTGELF

clone_size: -
v_call: TRBV5-5
cdr3_aa: ASSLRNLYGQAGANVLT

clone_size: -
v_call: TRBV5-4
cdr3_aa: ASSLAGKETQY

clone_size: -
v_call: TRBV5-4
cdr3_aa: ASSRGTGGPLNTEAF

clone_size: -
v_call: TRBV18
cdr3_aa: ASSPGGGYGYT

clone_size: -
v_call: TRBV7-8
cdr3_aa: ASSPAPGQPGNTIY

clone_size: -
v_call: TRBV5-5
cdr3_aa: ASSSYRGGDNSPLH